This note documents a single TCR beta chain sequence. These data belong to a study of cytomegalovirus exposure and HLA in healthy donors. Primers for the PCR totalled 60 Vbeta and 13 Jbeta. Using immunoSEQ multiplex PCR, the repertoire was profiled, and TCRdb retains in-frame clones only, with some absent. The sample has about 77,000 clones. The sequencing input was PBMCs. The sequence derives from a man aged 50 or older in good health and CMV-seropositive.

CDR3 residues: CASSVGVADEQFF. DNA of the CDR3: TGTGCCAGCAGCGTAGGTGTAGCGGATGAGCAGTTCTTC. The chain has TRBV9 and TRBJ2-1; D possibly corresponds to TRBD2 (6 bases). Per germline, CDR1 SGDLS and CDR2 YYNGEE. Trimming shortened V by 0 bases and J by 8 bases, and 9 bases separated the two germline ends. The CDR3 runs 13 residues.